The rows below give T cell receptor beta chains drawn from one sample of a study of blood T cell repertoires in COVID-19. Produced via immunoSEQ multiplex PCR; TCRdb's table is partial and in-frame only. The repertoire holds 130,000 to 150,000 clones, with about nine tenths as singletons. Source material: PBMCs or T cells enriched from blood (not recorded which). These receptors were collected from a man in his 60s who had recovered from COVID-19. The CDR3 runs from the conserved cysteine through the conserved F or W. The D gene is left open where the match is weak. The size field is filled for only some rows; it gives once, few, many or a size class.

. | . | TRBJ1-5 | TRBV3-1/TRBV3-2 | TGTGCCAGCAGCCCTTCGGGGGGGGGCAGCAATCAGCCCCAGCATTTT | CASSPSGGGSNQPQHF
TRBD2 | once | TRBJ2-1 | TRBV9 | TGTGCCAGCAGCGTAGGACTAGGGACTAGTAGGTACAATGAGCAGTTCTTC | CASSVGLGTSRYNEQFF
. | . | TRBJ1-5 | TRBV2 | TGTGCCAGCAGAGCCAGGGGAGGCAATCAGCCCCAGCATTTT | CASRARGGNQPQHF
. | few | TRBJ2-2 | TRBV28 | TGTGCCAGCTTCAGGGCGGACACCGGGGAGCTGTTTTTT | CASFRADTGELFF
. | . | TRBJ1-4 | TRBV2 | TGTGCCAGTTCGACAGGAGCTAATGAAAAACTGTTTTTT | CASSTGANEKLFF
. | . | TRBJ1-6 | TRBV19 | TGTGCCAGTAGTATCGATTTAAGACGTAGAGGGAATTCACCCCTCCACTTT | CASSIDLRRRGNSPLHF
. | . | TRBJ1-1 | TRBV10-3 | TGTGCCATCAGTGAGATGGGGGGCACTGAAGCTTTCTTT | CAISEMGGTEAFF
TRBD1 | . | TRBJ2-5 | TRBV28 | TGTGCCAGCAGCAACCTACGCCGGGACAGAGAGACCCAGTACTTC | CASSNLRRDRETQYF
. | . | TRBJ2-7 | TRBV6-5 | TGTGCCAGCAGTTACTCGAGCGCCTTTTCCTACGAGCAGTACTTC | CASSYSSAFSYEQYF
. | . | TRBJ2-3 | TRBV27 | TGTGCCAGCAGTCCCTCAGGGGATGGCACAGATACGCAGTATTTT | CASSPSGDGTDTQYF
. | . | TRBJ1-4 | TRBV19 | TGTGCCAGTAGCAATTTAAGCCGAAAACTGTTTTTT | CASSNLSRKLFF
. | once | TRBJ1-4 | TRBV19 | TGTGCCAGTAGTATCGCCAGGGAGGTGTGGGGCGAAAAACTGTTTTTT | CASSIAREVWGEKLFF
TRBD1 | . | TRBJ1-2 | TRBV27 | TGTGCCAGCAGTACATCACAGGGGACCTATGGCTACACCTTC | CASSTSQGTYGYTF
TRBD1 | . | TRBJ1-1 | TRBV5-6 | TGTGCCAGCAGCTTGGTTGGGACAGGGTCCAACACTGAAGCTTTCTTT | CASSLVGTGSNTEAFF
. | . | TRBJ1-1 | TRBV28 | TGTGCCAGCAGTTTTCCGCCAGGGGACACTGAAGCTTTCTTT | CASSFPPGDTEAFF
TRBD1 | . | TRBJ1-1 | TRBV7-9 | TGTGCCAGCAGCGTCGGACAGGTGAACACTGAAGCTTTCTTT | CASSVGQVNTEAFF
. | . | TRBJ2-1 | TRBV18 | TGTGCCAGCTCTCCCACAGGGACGGACTACAATGAGCAGTTCTTC | CASSPTGTDYNEQFF
TRBD1 | few | TRBJ1-4 | TRBV11-2 | TGTGCCAGCAGCCCTATTAGGGGGCATGGAAAACTGTTTTTT | CASSPIRGHGKLFF
. | . | TRBJ2-7 | TRBV10-2 | TGCGCCAGCAGCGTGGAGGGTCTCCACGAGCAGTACTTC | CASSVEGLHEQYF
. | . | TRBJ2-5 | TRBV28 | TGTGCCAGCAGTTCGCCGCCCGGGACAACCCAAGAGACCCAGTACTTC | CASSSPPGTTQETQYF
. | . | TRBJ1-2 | TRBV5-6 | TGTGCCAGCAGCTCGTACGGTCGGGGTGGCAACTATGGCTACACCTTC | CASSSYGRGGNYGYTF
. | . | TRBJ2-7 | TRBV5-8 | TGTGCCAGCACCTCAGGACTGGGCGAGCAGTACTTC | CASTSGLGEQYF
. | . | TRBJ1-2 | TRBV29-1 | TGCAGCGTTGCCGATACAGGTATCGGCTACACCTTC | CSVADTGIGYTF
TRBD2 | . | TRBJ2-3 | TRBV7-9 | TGTGCCAGCTCACCCATGGGCGGGGGGGAAGATACGCAGTATTTT | CASSPMGGGEDTQYF
. | . | TRBJ1-6 | TRBV7-8 | TGTGCCAGCAGAGGGCGGGACGGCAATAATTCACCCCTCCACTTT | CASRGRDGNNSPLHF
. | . | TRBJ2-5 | TRBV21-1 | TGTGCCAGCAGCGCCAGGACAGACCAAGAGACCCAGTACTTC | CASSARTDQETQYF
. | . | TRBJ2-7 | TRBV4-1 | TGCGCCAGCAGCCAGTCTACAGGGTTGAACTACGAGCAGTACTTC | CASSQSTGLNYEQYF
. | . | TRBJ1-1 | TRBV7-9 | TGTGCCAGCAGCTTAGCGACGAGGGCTGAAGCTTTCTTT | CASSLATRAEAFF
TRBD1 | . | TRBJ2-5 | TRBV15 | TGTGCCACCAGCAGAGATCGACAGGGCGAGACCCAGTACTTC | CATSRDRQGETQYF
. | once | TRBJ2-7 | TRBV28 | TGTGCCAGCAGTTCCCCAGCGGGTGTACCGTCCTACGAGCAGTACTTC | CASSSPAGVPSYEQYF
. | . | TRBJ1-1 | TRBV14 | TGTGCCAGCAGCCAAGAAATAACAGGGAACACTGAAGCTTTCTTT | CASSQEITGNTEAFF
. | . | TRBJ2-2 | TRBV7-3 | TGTGCCAGCAGCCGCGGGGCGAACACCGGGGAGCTGTTTTTT | CASSRGANTGELFF
TRBD2 | few | TRBJ2-1 | TRBV3-1/TRBV3-2 | TGTGCCAGCAGCCAAGATATAGCGGGAGGTGATGAGCAGTTCTTC | CASSQDIAGGDEQFF
. | . | TRBJ1-1 | TRBV29-1 | TGCAGCGTATCATCACAGGGTAACACTGAAGCTTTCTTT | CSVSSQGNTEAFF
TRBD1 | . | TRBJ2-7 | TRBV7-8 | TGTGCCAGCAGCCAAACTAGATGGGGACAGGGGGGCTCCTACGAGCAGTACTTC | CASSQTRWGQGGSYEQYF
. | . | TRBJ1-1 | TRBV7-6 | TGTGCCAGCAGCTCATACCCAGGGCCTAGCGGGAACACTGAAGCTTTCTTT | CASSSYPGPSGNTEAFF
TRBD2 | . | TRBJ2-1 | TRBV19 | TGTGCCAGTAGTTCCAGGACTAGATTTGAGCAGTTCTTC | CASSSRTRFEQFF
TRBD1 | . | TRBJ1-1 | TRBV28 | TGTGCCAGCAGTCCCCCGGGACAGGGGAGGACTGAAGCTTTCTTT | CASSPPGQGRTEAFF
. | . | TRBJ1-1 | TRBV7-9 | TGTGCCAGCAGCTTAGAAAGGTTCGGCAGGGCTGAAGCTTTCTTT | CASSLERFGRAEAFF
. | . | TRBJ2-1 | TRBV18 | TGTGCCAGCTCACCAGCAGCGAACAATGAGCAGTTCTTC | CASSPAANNEQFF
. | . | TRBJ1-5 | TRBV12-5 | TGTGCTAGTGGTTTGGGGGGGGGTCAGCCCCAGCATTTT | CASGLGGGQPQHF
. | . | TRBJ1-4 | TRBV28 | TGTGCCAGCAGCCCGGACCCTACAGGGAGAAAACTGTTTTTT | CASSPDPTGRKLFF
. | . | TRBJ1-1 | TRBV7-6 | TGTGCCAGCAGCTTAGCGGGGGGAGGGAACACTGAAGCTTTCTTT | CASSLAGGGNTEAFF
. | . | TRBJ2-3 | TRBV5-5 | TGTGCCAGCAGTTTATGGGGCGGCCGCACAGATACGCAGTATTTT | CASSLWGGRTDTQYF
. | . | TRBJ1-5 | TRBV2 | TGTGCCAGCAGTTCGCTGGGGGCGAACAATCAGCCCCAGCATTTT | CASSSLGANNQPQHF
. | . | TRBJ1-5 | TRBV6-6 | TGTGCCAGCAGTTACCTCGATCAGCCCCAGCATTTT | CASSYLDQPQHF
TRBD2 | . | TRBJ2-1 | TRBV20-1 | TGCAGTGCTAGTGAACTAGCGGGAGGAGAGCAGTTCTTC | CSASELAGGEQFF
. | . | TRBJ1-1 | TRBV19 | TGTGCCAGTAGCCCCGGGGGGACTGAAGCTTTCTTT | CASSPGGTEAFF
TRBD2 | . | TRBJ2-1 | TRBV2 | TGTGCCAGAAGACTAGCGGGAGTTCATGAGCAGTTCTTC | CARRLAGVHEQFF
. | few | TRBJ1-1 | TRBV27 | TGTGCCAGCAGTTTTAACGCGGGCACTGAAGCTTTCTTT | CASSFNAGTEAFF